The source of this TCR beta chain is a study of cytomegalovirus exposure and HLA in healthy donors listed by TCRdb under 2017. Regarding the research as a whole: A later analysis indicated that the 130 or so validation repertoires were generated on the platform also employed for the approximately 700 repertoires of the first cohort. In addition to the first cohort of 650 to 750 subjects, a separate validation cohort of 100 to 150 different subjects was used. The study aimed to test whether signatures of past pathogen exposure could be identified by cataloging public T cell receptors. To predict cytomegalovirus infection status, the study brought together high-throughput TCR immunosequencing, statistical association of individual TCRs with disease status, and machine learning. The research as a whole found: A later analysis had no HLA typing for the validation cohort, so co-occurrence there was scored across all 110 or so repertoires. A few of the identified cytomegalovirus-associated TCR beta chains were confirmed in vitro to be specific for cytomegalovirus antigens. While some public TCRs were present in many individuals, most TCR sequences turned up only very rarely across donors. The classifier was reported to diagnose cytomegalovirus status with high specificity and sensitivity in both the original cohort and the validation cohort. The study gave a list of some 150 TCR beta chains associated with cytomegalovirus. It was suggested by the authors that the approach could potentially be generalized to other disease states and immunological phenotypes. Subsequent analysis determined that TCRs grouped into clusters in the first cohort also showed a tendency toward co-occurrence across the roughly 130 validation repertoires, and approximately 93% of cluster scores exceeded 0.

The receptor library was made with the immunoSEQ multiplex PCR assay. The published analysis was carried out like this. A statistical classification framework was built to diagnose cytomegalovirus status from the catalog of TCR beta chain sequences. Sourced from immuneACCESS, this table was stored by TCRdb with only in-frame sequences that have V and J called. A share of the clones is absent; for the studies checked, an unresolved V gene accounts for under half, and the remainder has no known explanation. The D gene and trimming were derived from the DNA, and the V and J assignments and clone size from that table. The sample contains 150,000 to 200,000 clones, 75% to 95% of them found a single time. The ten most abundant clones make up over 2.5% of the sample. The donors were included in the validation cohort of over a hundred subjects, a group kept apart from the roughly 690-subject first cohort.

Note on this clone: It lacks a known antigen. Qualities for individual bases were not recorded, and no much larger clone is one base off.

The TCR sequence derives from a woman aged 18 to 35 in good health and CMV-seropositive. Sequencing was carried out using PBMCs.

Here the CDR3 is given as CASSLAASGSSDEQYF. The nucleotides are TGCGCCAGCAGCTTGGCCGCTAGCGGGAGTTCCGACGAGCAGTACTTC. The chain was built from TRBV5-1 and TRBJ2-7; 10 central bases correspond to TRBD2. Unmatched junction bases come to 8, with V trimmed by 0 bases and J by 5 bases. As encoded in the germline V gene, CDR1 is SGHRS while CDR2 is YFSETQ. The CDR3 runs 16 amino acids, cysteine and phenylalanine included. Only the CDR3 region is kept as DNA, spanning 48 bases read in frame from base 1.